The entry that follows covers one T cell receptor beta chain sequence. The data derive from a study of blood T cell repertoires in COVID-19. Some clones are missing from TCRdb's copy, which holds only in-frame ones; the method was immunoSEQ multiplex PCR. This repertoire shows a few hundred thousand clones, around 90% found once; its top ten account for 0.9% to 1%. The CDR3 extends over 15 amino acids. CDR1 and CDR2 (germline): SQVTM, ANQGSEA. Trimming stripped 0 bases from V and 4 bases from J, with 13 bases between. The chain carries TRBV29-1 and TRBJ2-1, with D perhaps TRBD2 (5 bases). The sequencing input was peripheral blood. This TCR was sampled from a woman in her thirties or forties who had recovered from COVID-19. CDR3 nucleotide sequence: TGCAGCGTTGAAGAAGGGAGTATGGGTTACAATGAGCAGTTCTTC. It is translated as CSVEEGSMGYNEQFF.